This T cell receptor beta chain was identified in a study of cytomegalovirus exposure and HLA in healthy donors. This CDR3 is built from 14 residues. Germline CDR1 and CDR2: SGHDN and FVKESK. V shed 3 bases and J 7 bases; nucleotides not matched to a gene: 7. Primers: 60 Vbeta forward and 13 Jbeta reverse. Data came from immunoSEQ multiplex PCR; TCRdb stores just in-frame clones and leaves some out. The sample comprises around 200,000 clones, under 80% of which are singletons, and approximately 4.8% rests with the top ten. V and J are TRBV14 and TRBJ2-5; TRBD2 aligns across 8 bases. The clonotype was recovered from a man aged 25-45 years in good health and CMV-seropositive. Source material: PBMCs. The chain's CDR3 is CASSQAGGPGTQYF. The CDR3 nucleotides read TGTGCCAGCAGCCAGGCGGGGGGCCCAGGGACCCAGTACTTC.